This passage covers 10 T cell receptor beta chains from one sample sequenced in a study of blood T cell repertoires in COVID-19. Sequencing was performed with immunoSEQ multiplex PCR; in TCRdb, only in-frame clones are kept and a portion is missing. The table has about 200,000 clones, approximately 85% seen once. The sequenced sample was peripheral blood. All receptors derive from a woman aged 70 to 79 with COVID-19, enrolled during active disease.

This sequence joins TRBV2 and TRBJ2-3; possibly TRBD2 for D (5 bases). There are 15 residues in the CDR3. Trimming pared 6 bases from V and 4 bases from J, leaving 17 bases between. Germline CDR1 and CDR2: SNHLY and FYNNEI. In nucleotides, the CDR3 is TGTGCCAGCAGCGGAAGGACTTTGAAGCCAGATACGCAGTATTTT. Translating it yields CASSGRTLKPDTQYF.

The V call is TRBV6-1, the J call TRBJ2-1; D is uncertain. CDR3 length equals 15 residues. The V end was cut by 1 base, the J end by 5 bases, with 12 bases between. CDR1 and CDR2 from the germline V gene are MNHNS and SASEGT. The CDR3 nucleotides are TGTGCCAGCAGTGAAGACAGCCAAGTTAACAATGAGCAGTTCTTC. As protein: CASSEDSQVNNEQFF.

This chain connects TRBV29-1 to TRBJ1-1; no clear D. This CDR3 has 11 amino acids. With 5 bases removed from V and 11 bases from J, the gap between germline ends came to 15 bases. Germline V CDR1 and CDR2: SQVTM, ANQGSEA. CDR3: CSVTSAPSAFF. CDR3 coding DNA: TGCAGCGTTACTTCGGCCCCTAGCGCTTTCTTT.

This rearrangement joins TRBV19 to TRBJ1-6; possible D gene TRBD1, 6 bases. The germline V gene encodes CDR1 LNHDA and CDR2 SQIVND (reference sequence). The CDR3 sequence is 14 residues long. Trimming stripped 5 bases from V and 6 bases from J, with 11 bases between. The CDR3 nucleotides are TGTGCCAGTAGTCGGGGACACCCTAATTCACCCCTCCACTTT. It translates to CASSRGHPNSPLHF.

The chain is built from TRBV7-2 and TRBJ2-3, with no clear D. CDR3 length: 17 amino acids. Germline V gives CDR1 SGHTA, CDR2 FQGNSA. V was cut by 5 bases and J by 3 bases, with 21 bases left in between. The CDR3 protein is CASSLGTEAIGTDTQYF. In DNA form, the CDR3 reads TGTGCCAGCAGCCTAGGAACCGAGGCTATCGGGACAGATACGCAGTATTTT. Full variable domain (missing parts from reference TRBV7-2 and TRBJ2-3): GAGVSQSPSNKVTEKGKDVELRCDPISGHTALYWYRQSLGQGLEFLIYFQGNSAPDKSGLPSDRFSAERTGGSVSTLTIQRTQQEDSAVYLCASSLGTEAIGTDTQYFGPGTRLTVL.

This clone occurred many times. Other DNA sequences in this specimen translate into the identical CDR3. The chain has TRBV6-5 and TRBJ1-1; D unresolved. The germline V gene has CDR1 MNHEY and CDR2 SVGAGI. V was pared by 0 bases and J by 1 base, with 6 bases between. The CDR3 contains 14 residues. CDR3 sequence: CASSYSPGNTEAFF. The CDR3, as DNA: TGTGCCAGCAGTTACTCTCCGGGGAACACTGAAGCTTTCTTT.

V usage is TRBV4-3 and J usage is TRBJ2-7; a weak D match, TRBD1 (6 bases). Trimming left V 0 bases short and J 4 bases short, with 16 bases between. Germline lookup yields CDR1 LGHNA and CDR2 YSLEER. CDR3 length: 16 residues. CDR3 DNA sequence: TGCGCCAGCAGCCAAGATGTGGGGCAGGGGCGGTACGAGCAGTACTTC. Amino acid sequence: CASSQDVGQGRYEQYF.

This rearrangement joins TRBV7-9 to TRBJ1-4; D is uncertain. The CDR3 runs to 14 residues. Germline CDR1 and CDR2: SEHNR and FQNEAQ (reference sequence). With 5 bases removed from V and 4 bases from J, the gap between germline ends came to 11 bases. CDR3 residues: CASSKQGGNEKLFF. Written as DNA, the CDR3 is TGTGCCAGCAGCAAACAAGGCGGTAATGAAAAACTGTTTTTT.

V gene TRBV27 combines with J gene TRBJ1-2, with a weak D call TRBD1 (5 bases). The CDR3 spans 14 residues. Deletions cut 6 bases from V and 4 bases from J, with 15 bases between. CDR1 is MNHEY and CDR2 is SMNVEV in the germline V gene (reference sequence). The CDR3 nucleotides read TGTGCCAGCAGGCTTACAGGTATCGGCTATGGCTACACCTTC. As protein: CASRLTGIGYGYTF.

DNA of the CDR3: TGTGCCAGTAGTATTGAGGGGGACCGGAGGACTTATGGCTACACCTTC. Translating gives CASSIEGDRRTYGYTF. The chain combines TRBV19 with TRBJ1-2; tentative D call: TRBD1 (6 bases). The germline gives CDR1 LNHDA, CDR2 SQIVND (reference sequence). There are 16 residues in the CDR3. The V end lost 3 bases, the J end lost 5 bases, and 19 bases lay between the germline ends.